The rows below give T cell receptor beta chains drawn from one sample of a study of T cells in Graves' hyperthyroidism and ophthalmopathy. MiXCR was run by TCRdb on the multiplex PCR reads, yielding one entry per CDR3 protein. The sample yields more than 500,000 distinct CDR3 sequences, roughly a sixth seen once. The sequencing sample was made of blood. These TCRs come from a woman aged 25 to 45 with Graves' ophthalmopathy. CDR3s include the opening cysteine and the closing phenylalanine or tryptophan. The D gene is left open where the match is weak. Rows give clone size only sometimes, using once, few, many, or a class for an expanded clone.

v_call	j_call	clone_size	d_call	cdr3_nt	cdr3_aa
TRBV10-2	TRBJ1-4	-	-	TGCGCCAGCAGTGACAGGGATGAAAAACTGTTTTTT	CASSDRDEKLFF
TRBV12-3/TRBV12-4	TRBJ2-1	-	-	TGTGCCAGCACCGTACAGGACTTTGTGTTAGGTACACATGAGCAGTTCTTC	CASTVQDFVLGTHEQFF
TRBV7-9	TRBJ2-2	few	TRBD1	TGTGCCAGCAGCCGAGAGACAGGGGTCAACACCGGGGAGCTGTTTTTT	CASSRETGVNTGELFF
TRBV20-1	TRBJ2-7	many	-	TGCAGTGCTAGTGCCTACGAGCAGTACTTC	CSASAYEQYF
TRBV7-3	TRBJ1-5	few	TRBD1	TGTGCCAGCAGCTCCGAGACAGGGGCATCGGGACAGCCCCAGCATTTT	CASSSETGASGQPQHF
TRBV7-2	TRBJ1-6	many	-	TGTGCCAGCAGCTTACTTGGACCCTCCCGTGATTCACCCCTCCACTTT	CASSLLGPSRDSPLHF
TRBV7-2	TRBJ1-4	-	TRBD1	TGTGCCAGCAGCTTAGGAGGGGCCAGGGGGCATGAAAAACTGTTTTTT	CASSLGGARGHEKLFF
TRBV7-9	TRBJ2-1	-	TRBD2	TGTGCCAGCAGCCAACTAGCGGGAGGAAATTTTGAGCAGTTCTTC	CASSQLAGGNFEQFF
TRBV28	TRBJ1-1	many	-	TGTGCCAGCAGTTTAGCGGCAGGGTTGTCGACTTTCTTT	CASSLAAGLSTFF
TRBV27	TRBJ2-1	many	TRBD2	TGTGCCAGCAGTTCACTAGCGGGAGGGATAGATGAGCAGTTCTTC	CASSSLAGGIDEQFF
TRBV20-1	TRBJ1-1	many	-	TGCAGTGCTATAAAGAGCCCGAACACTGAAGCTTTCTTT	CSAIKSPNTEAFF
TRBV5-1	TRBJ2-1	-	TRBD2	TGCGCCAGCAGCTTGGATCCGGGGGAGGGTGAGCAGTTCTTC	CASSLDPGEGEQFF
TRBV2	TRBJ2-7	many	-	TGTGCCAGCAGTGAAGCCCCTCCCGGGACGCAAACCTACGAGCAGTACTTC	CASSEAPPGTQTYEQYF
TRBV6-2/TRBV6-3	TRBJ2-2	few	-	TGTGCCAGCAGCCCCGAAGAAACCGGGGAGCTGTTTTTT	CASSPEETGELFF
TRBV20-1	TRBJ2-1	-	-	TGCAGTGCTAGATACGGAGAGCGCTTGTACAATGAGCAGTTCTTC	CSARYGERLYNEQFF
TRBV28	TRBJ1-1	many	-	TGTGCCAGCAGTCCCGCCAGGACTGAAGCTTTCTTT	CASSPARTEAFF
TRBV7-2	TRBJ2-2	many	-	TGTGCCAGCAGCTTAGAGATTCGGGGGGCAGTCACCGGGGAGCTGTTTTTT	CASSLEIRGAVTGELFF
TRBV20-1	TRBJ2-7	-	-	TGCAGTGCTAGAGATAGGGGGACCCCCTACGAGCAGTACTTC	CSARDRGTPYEQYF
TRBV3-1	TRBJ1-2	many	-	TGTGCCAGCAGCCAAGATGACTGGTTCTATGGCTACACCTTC	CASSQDDWFYGYTF
TRBV11-2	TRBJ2-7	many	-	TGTGCCAGCAGCTTGGATGCGGCTTACGAGCAGTACTTC	CASSLDAAYEQYF
TRBV19	TRBJ2-2	few	TRBD2	TGTGCCAGTAGTATCGACGGGAGGTTGGCCGGGGAGCTGTTTTTT	CASSIDGRLAGELFF
TRBV24-1	TRBJ2-5	many	TRBD1	TGTGCCACCAGTGATTTCGACAGGGGGCGAGGAGAGACCCAGTACTTC	CATSDFDRGRGETQYF
TRBV24-1	TRBJ2-1	-	TRBD2	TGTGCCACCAGTGCCCCCAGCGGGAGGGTTACGGGAGGTGAGCAGTTCTTC	CATSAPSGRVTGGEQFF
TRBV12-3/TRBV12-4	TRBJ1-3	many	TRBD1	TGTGCCAGCAGGGCGACAGGGCTGTCTGGAAACACCATATATTTT	CASRATGLSGNTIYF
TRBV6-2/TRBV6-3	TRBJ2-1	-	TRBD2	TGTGCCAGCAGATTGACTAGCCAGCTTCCGAATGAGCAGTTCTTC	CASRLTSQLPNEQFF
TRBV19	TRBJ2-7	few	TRBD2	TGTGCCAGTAGTATTTTGACCGGGACTAGCGGGAGGAACGAGCAGTACTTC	CASSILTGTSGRNEQYF
TRBV5-1	TRBJ2-1	-	-	TGCGCCAGCAGCTCGGGCGGGCCTCGGAAGATCGAGCAGTTCTTC	CASSSGGPRKIEQFF
TRBV4-1	TRBJ2-3	many	TRBD2	TGCGCCAGCAGCCAACCTAGCGGGCCTACGCAGTATTTT	CASSQPSGPTQYF
TRBV28	TRBJ2-2	many	-	TGTGCCAGCAGTTTCTGGGATGAGAGGCCCTCGAACACCGGGGAGCTGTTTTTT	CASSFWDERPSNTGELFF
TRBV7-2	TRBJ2-4	few	TRBD2	TGTGCCAGCAGCTTAGTCCTAGCGGGAGCCAAAAACATTCAGTACTTC	CASSLVLAGAKNIQYF
TRBV12-3/TRBV12-4	TRBJ2-2	few	-	TGTGCCAGCAGTTTGAGAGGGAAGACTACCGGGGAGCTGTTTTTT	CASSLRGKTTGELFF
TRBV2	TRBJ2-6	-	TRBD1	TGTGCCAGCAGGCACAGGGGGCTTTCTGGGGCCAACGTCCTGACTTTC	CASRHRGLSGANVLTF
TRBV15	TRBJ1-1	many	-	TGTGCCACCAGCGGGGGGGTCACCCTAGAGAACACTGAAGCTTTCTTT	CATSGGVTLENTEAFF
TRBV2	TRBJ2-2	-	-	TGTGCCAGCAGGAGGAGTTCCGAGACCCGGGAGCTGTTTTTT	CASRRSSETRELFF
TRBV7-3	TRBJ2-3	few	-	TGTGCCAGCAGCTTAGACAACCCTTATACGCAGTATTTT	CASSLDNPYTQYF
TRBV18	TRBJ2-3	-	-	TGTGCCAGCTCAGGGAGAACGGGCACAGATACGCAGTATTTT	CASSGRTGTDTQYF
TRBV2	TRBJ2-6	few	-	TGTGCCAGTGGCGCCTACAGGGGAGGATCTGGGGCCAACGTCCTGACTTTC	CASGAYRGGSGANVLTF
TRBV6-1	TRBJ1-4	-	-	TGTGCCAGCGCAGGTCGCGACAGTCGAGTTGAAAAACTGTTTTTT	CASAGRDSRVEKLFF
TRBV29-1	TRBJ2-3	few	TRBD1	TGCAGCGCACCCAGGGGGAGTACTAGCACAGATACGCAGTATTTT	CSAPRGSTSTDTQYF
TRBV28	TRBJ1-1	few	-	TGTGCCAGCAGTTTCGGGATGGGCACTGAAGCTTTCTTT	CASSFGMGTEAFF
TRBV3-1	TRBJ1-4	-	TRBD1	TGTGCCAGCAGACCTCAACCAGGGGGCCCCGCAACTAATGAAAAACTGTTTTTT	CASRPQPGGPATNEKLFF
TRBV20-1	TRBJ2-7	-	TRBD2	TGCAGTGCCGTTATCGCTAGCGGGAGGACTACCTACGAGCAGTACTTC	CSAVIASGRTTYEQYF
TRBV5-1	TRBJ1-3	many	-	TGCGCCAGCAGCCTCGGGACCGACTCTGGAAACACCATATATTTT	CASSLGTDSGNTIYF
TRBV29-1	TRBJ2-5	-	TRBD2	TGCAGCGTGACTAGCGGGAGCAGCGTCCAGTACTTC	CSVTSGSSVQYF
TRBV6-2/TRBV6-3	TRBJ2-1	-	TRBD2	TGTGCCAGCAGTTCCCGGACTAGCGGGAGTACCTACAATGAGCAGTTCTTC	CASSSRTSGSTYNEQFF
TRBV7-2	TRBJ2-2	many	TRBD2	TGTGCCAGCAGCTATTGGATGCTCGGGAGGGCCACCGGGGAGCTGTTTTTT	CASSYWMLGRATGELFF
TRBV30	TRBJ1-5	many	TRBD1	TGTGCCTGGAATGGAGGGGGCGGTAGCAATCAGCCCCAGCATTTT	CAWNGGGGSNQPQHF
TRBV12-3/TRBV12-4	TRBJ2-4	many	-	TGTGCCAGCAGTTTATCGGCAGCGTTAGCCAAAAACATTCAGTACTTC	CASSLSAALAKNIQYF
TRBV7-2	TRBJ2-7	few	TRBD2	TGTGCCAGCAAGAAGACTAGCGGGACCTACGAGCAATACTTC	CASKKTSGTYEQYF